Below, 20 T cell receptor beta chains from the same sample are listed, as sequenced in a study of cytotoxic CD8 clonotypes in ibrutinib-treated CLL. Assay used: immunoSEQ multiplex PCR; TCRdb lists only in-frame clones, some missing. The sample comprises roughly 110,000 clones, about 50% of which are singletons, and 37% rests with the top ten. The starting material was PBMCs, obtained after 24 months of ibrutinib treatment. These receptors were taken from a human donor with chronic lymphocytic leukemia.

A few counts support this clone. This sequence joins TRBV5-1 and TRBJ1-5; no clear D gene. Germline-derived CDR1 and CDR2 are SGHRS and YFSETQ. The V end was cut by 1 base, the J end by 3 bases, with 2 bases between. This CDR3 has 12 residues. CDR3: CASSLNNQPQHF. The CDR3 bases are TGCGCCAGCAGCTTGAACAATCAGCCCCAGCATTTT.

This clone was seen a handful of times. This chain uses TRBV20-1 with TRBJ1-1; D is perhaps TRBD1 (6 bases). Per the germline V gene, CDR1 is DFQATT and CDR2 is SNEGSKA (reference sequence). Trimming left V 5 bases short and J 8 bases short, with 12 bases between. This CDR3 region has 11 residues. CDR3 protein: CSADRGTEAFF. CDR3 DNA: TGCAGTGCTGACCGCGGGACAGAAGCTTTCTTT.

This chain links TRBV30 with TRBJ2-1; tentative D call: TRBD2 (7 bases). The V end lost 4 bases, the J end lost 8 bases, and 15 bases lay between the germline ends. CDR1 is GTSNPN, CDR2 SVGIG, per germline (reference sequence). This CDR3 has 13 amino acids. CDR3 residues: CAWKRRGRDEQFF. CDR3 nucleotides: TGTGCCTGGAAAAGGAGGGGGAGGGATGAGCAGTTCTTC.

This sequence joins TRBV25-1 and TRBJ2-3, with a weak D call TRBD2 (6 bases). Germline CDR1 and CDR2: MGHDK and SYGVNS. The CDR3 has 14 residues. Trimming cost V 3 bases and J 7 bases, with 14 bases left between them. The CDR3 region is CASSDVGGAYTQYF. The DNA for the CDR3 is TGTGCCAGCAGTGACGTCGGAGGGGCTTATACGCAGTATTTT.

The chain employs TRBV9 and TRBJ1-1, with D perhaps TRBD1 (6 bases). The CDR3 extends over 12 amino acids. Deletions cut 3 bases from V and 6 bases from J, with 9 bases between. Germline V gives CDR1 SGDLS, CDR2 YYNGEE. CDR3: CASSGRQAEAFF. CDR3 DNA: TGTGCCAGCAGCGGGAGACAGGCTGAAGCTTTCTTT.

The chain has TRBV6-6 and TRBJ1-2; D not resolved. Germline assignment: CDR1 MNHNY and CDR2 SVGAGI (reference sequence). The V and J ends lost 6 bases and 8 bases respectively, with 19 bases between them. The CDR3 sequence is 14 residues long. CDR3 protein: CASSSTKGGGGYTF. The CDR3 DNA sequence: TGTGCCAGCAGCTCAACCAAGGGCGGAGGGGGCTACACCTTC.

This clone was found many times. This chain connects TRBV7-2 to TRBJ1-2; TRBD1 matches 8 bases. Looked up from germline, CDR1 is SGHTA and CDR2 is FQGNSA. V shed 5 bases and J 5 bases; nucleotides not matched to a gene: 7. The CDR3 covers 14 residues. This CDR3 reads CASSLQGALYGYTF. Here the CDR3 DNA reads TGTGCCAGCAGCCTCCAGGGGGCACTGTATGGCTACACCTTC. Using reference TRBV7-2 and TRBJ1-2 for the parts outside the CDR3, the full variable domain is GAGVSQSPSNKVTEKGKDVELRCDPISGHTALYWYRQSLGQGLEFLIYFQGNSAPDKSGLPSDRFSAERTGGSVSTLTIQRTQQEDSAVYLCASSLQGALYGYTFGSGTRLTVV.

Remarks on this clone: Relative to the germline gene, one junction end is altered; a read error may explain this. V is TRBV7-9 and J is TRBJ1-1; D not certain. Germline lookup yields CDR1 SEHNR and CDR2 FQNEAQ (reference sequence). This CDR3 is built from 18 residues. CDR3 in DNA: TGTGCCAGCAGCCTAGCCACCTCCAGACCCCGCGGGGACACTGAAGCTTTCTTT. The encoded protein is CASSLATSRPRGDTEAFF.

The chain has TRBV29-1 and TRBJ2-1, with D tentatively TRBD1 (7 bases). V dropped 6 bases and J dropped 14 bases, with 11 bases sitting between them. This CDR3 region has 9 residues. Germline V gene lookup returns CDR1 SQVTM and CDR2 ANQGSEA. The CDR3 loop reads CSVEGQKFF. The CDR3 DNA sequence: TGCAGCGTGGAGGGACAGAAGTTCTTC.

The J gene is TRBJ2-3, the V gene TRBV4-3, with D possibly TRBD2 on 6 matching bases. The CDR3 consists of 17 residues. From germline, CDR1 is LGHNA and CDR2 YSLEER. V was pared by 0 bases and J by 2 bases, with 15 bases between. In DNA form, the CDR3 reads TGCGCCAGCAGCCAAGATTACAGGACTACGTACACAGATACGCAGTATTTT. Its protein product is CASSQDYRTTYTDTQYF.

This clone was counted a few times. The V gene is TRBV5-1, the J gene TRBJ2-7; D remains ambiguous. The germline gives CDR1 SGHRS, CDR2 YFSETQ. Trimming left V 0 bases short and J 6 bases short, with 16 bases between. CDR3 size: 15 residues. CDR3 nucleotides: TGCGCCAGCAGCTTGGGAGCCTCTCGAACTACCGAGCAGTACTTC. Translated: CASSLGASRTTEQYF. Variable domain in full (rest from reference TRBV5-1 and TRBJ2-7): KAGVTQTPRYLIKTRGQQVTLSCSPISGHRSVSWYQQTPGQGLQFLFEYFSETQRNKGNFPGRFSGRQFSNSRSEMNVSTLELGDSALYLCASSLGASRTTEQYFGPGTRLTVT.

This clone was seen only a few times. V gene TRBV9 combines with J gene TRBJ2-7, with D maybe TRBD1 (6 bases). From germline, CDR1 is SGDLS and CDR2 YYNGEE. Trimming stripped 1 base from V and 0 bases from J, with 8 bases between. The CDR3 has 14 residues. CDR3 protein: CASSVQGSSYEQYF. The CDR3 nucleotides read TGTGCCAGCAGCGTACAGGGGAGCTCCTACGAGCAGTACTTC.

This clone turned up a few times. CDR3 DNA sequence: TGTGCCTGGACCCCGGGGGCGGGTGGCTACACCTTC. Encoded protein: CAWTPGAGGYTF. The chain employs TRBV30 and TRBJ1-2, with a possible D match to TRBD1 (6 bases). This CDR3 contains 12 residues. CDR1 is GTSNPN, CDR2 SVGIG, per germline (reference sequence). Trimming cost V 4 bases and J 7 bases, with 13 bases left between them.

The chain employs TRBV27 and TRBJ2-7; D might be TRBD2 (5 bases). V lost 8 bases, J lost 0 bases, and 14 bases lay in between. The CDR3 contains 14 residues. CDR1 and CDR2 from the germline V gene are MNHEY and SMNVEV (reference sequence). As DNA, the CDR3 is TGTGCCAGCGCGCCCGGGATAAACTCCTACGAGCAGTACTTC. As protein: CASAPGINSYEQYF.

The chain has TRBV12-5 and TRBJ2-2; no reliable D call. CDR3 length: 12 amino acids. In germline, CDR1 is LGHNT, CDR2 FRNRAP. V lost 5 bases to trimming and J lost 5 bases, with 6 bases between them. The DNA of the CDR3 is TGTGCTAGTGGTCCTATAACCGGGGAGCTGTTTTTT. Protein: CASGPITGELFF.

The J gene is TRBJ2-3, the V gene TRBV6-6, with no clear D. V was clipped by 6 bases and J by 2 bases, with 18 bases between them. The CDR3 has 16 residues. The germline CDR1 and CDR2 sequences are MNHNY and SVGAGI (reference sequence). The CDR3 loop is CASRLTGSATTDTQYF. CDR3 nucleotides: TGTGCCAGCAGGCTGACCGGGTCTGCAACCACAGATACGCAGTATTTT.

The J gene is TRBJ2-5, the V gene TRBV13; 12 bases match TRBD2. Unmatched junction bases numbered 9, after V lost 5 bases and J lost 5 bases. CDR1 is PRHDT and CDR2 is FYEKMQ in the germline V gene (reference sequence). The CDR3 runs 16 residues. CDR3 sequence (DNA): TGTGCCAGCAGCCCCCGGACTAGCGGGAACGCTGAGACCCAGTACTTC. Amino acid sequence: CASSPRTSGNAETQYF. Full variable domain (remainder filled in from reference TRBV13 and TRBJ2-5): AAGVIQSPRHLIKEKRETATLKCYPIPRHDTVYWYQQGPGQDPQFLISFYEKMQSDKGSIPDRFSAQQFSDYHSELNMSSLELGDSALYFCASSPRTSGNAETQYFGPGTRLLVL.

This clone has more than one count but fewer than ten. CDR3 region: CASSPGDPGANVLTF. DNA of the CDR3: TGTGCCAGCAGCCCAGGGGACCCTGGGGCCAACGTCCTGACTTTC. The chain is built from TRBV2 and TRBJ2-6; TRBD1 might be the D (6 bases). CDR3 length equals 15 residues. Trimming left V 6 bases short and J 2 bases short, with 11 bases between. CDR1 SNHLY and CDR2 FYNNEI come from the germline V gene.

V is TRBV5-1 and J is TRBJ2-1; TRBD2 matches 14 bases. The length of the CDR3 is 19 residues. Trimming at V came to 4 bases and at J to 2 bases, leaving 11 bases not matched to a gene. The germline V gene encodes CDR1 SGHRS and CDR2 YFSETQ. CDR3 amino acids: CASSKRPTSGGAAYNEQFF. The CDR3 DNA is TGCGCCAGCAGCAAACGTCCGACTAGCGGGGGGGCGGCCTACAATGAGCAGTTCTTC.

The chain is built from TRBV7-2 and TRBJ2-5, with D tentatively TRBD2 (6 bases). Germline CDR1 reads SGHTA; CDR2 reads FQGNSA. V was trimmed by 5 bases and J by 0 bases, leaving 7 bases between them. The CDR3 totals 13 residues. The CDR3 reads CASSRDYQETQYF. CDR3 sequence (DNA): TGTGCCAGCAGCCGGGACTACCAAGAGACCCAGTACTTC.